This passage covers 15 T cell receptor beta chains from one sample sequenced in a study of vaccination effects on CD4 cells after COVID-19. Antigen specificity for these receptors is unknown. TCRdb's table, derived via immunoSEQ multiplex PCR, lists solely in-frame clones and lacks some. Here the sample spans roughly 56,000 clones, more than 70% being singletons. Ahead of sequencing, the ViraFEST assay grew antigen-specific CD4+ T cells using viral peptide pools. Isolation of CD4+ T cells took place after about 10 days of culture. Two-dose vaccination with either BNT162b2 or mRNA-1273 was given to the participants. This specimen was CD4+ T cells from PBMCs cultured with HCoV-229E spike peptides, taken after COVID-19 vaccination. The receptors stem from a human donor who received a COVID-19 vaccine.

V is TRBV18 and J is TRBJ2-5; D may match TRBD1 or TRBD2 (5 bases each). The germline V and J ends were trimmed by 3 bases and 2 bases, with 13 bases remaining between them. The CDR3 length is 15 residues. Germline-derived CDR1 and CDR2 are KGHSH and LQKENI. Written as DNA, the CDR3 is TGTGCCAGCTCACCGACCGGGACCCCACAAGAGACCCAGTACTTC. Residues: CASSPTGTPQETQYF.

A note on this clone: This CDR3 is also generated by other DNA sequences in the sample. The V and J genes are TRBV28 and TRBJ2-3; D remains ambiguous. CDR3 length: 13 residues. With 2 bases removed from V and 0 bases from J, the gap between germline ends came to 3 bases. Germline V CDR1 and CDR2: MDHEN, SYDVKM. The CDR3 nucleotides read TGTGCCAGCAGTTTAGGGAGCACAGATACGCAGTATTTT. This translates into CASSLGSTDTQYF.

The chain employs TRBV19 and TRBJ1-6, with TRBD1 matching 7 bases. Per the germline V gene, CDR1 is LNHDA and CDR2 is SQIVND (reference sequence). Trimming removed 5 bases from V and 4 bases from J; junction bases left unmatched: 11. The CDR3 is 17 residues long. CDR3 coding DNA: TGTGCCAGTAGTGCCCCAGGCGCAGGGGGATATAATTCACCCCTCCACTTT. Its protein product is CASSAPGAGGYNSPLHF.

This sequence joins TRBV6-5 and TRBJ2-1; 11 bases are a match to TRBD2. CDR3 length equals 16 residues. The V and J ends lost 2 bases and 8 bases, in that order; junction bases with no gene match: 8. CDR1 is MNHEY and CDR2 is SVGAGI in the germline V gene. CDR3 protein: CASSYTPTSGAYEQFF. The DNA for the CDR3 is TGTGCCAGCAGTTACACTCCGACTAGCGGGGCTTATGAGCAGTTCTTC.

The chain uses TRBV18 and TRBJ1-1, with D unresolved. CDR3 length equals 14 residues. Trimming cost V 6 bases and J 0 bases, with 11 bases left between them. Germline V gene sequence: CDR1 KGHSH, CDR2 LQKENI. CDR3 nucleotide sequence: TGTGCCAGCTCCGGCGGGCTCATGAACACTGAAGCTTTCTTT. Amino acids: CASSGGLMNTEAFF.

Turning to this clone: The sample carries other DNA sequences with the same CDR3. V is TRBV2 and J is TRBJ2-5; a weak D match, TRBD2 (6 bases). The V end was cut by 11 bases, the J end by 2 bases, with 15 bases between. The CDR3 length is 13 residues. CDR1 SNHLY and CDR2 FYNNEI come from the germline V gene. The CDR3 DNA reads TGTGCCTCCTCCCGGGACTCACAAGAGACCCAGTACTTC. Encoded protein: CASSRDSQETQYF.

CDR3 DNA: TGTGCCAGCAGTGTAGCGGGGGGAGCTAGCACAGATACGCAGTATTTT. It translates to CASSVAGGASTDTQYF. The chain links TRBV28 to TRBJ2-3; TRBD2 agrees at 10 bases. Per the germline V gene, CDR1 is MDHEN and CDR2 is SYDVKM. J was trimmed by 0 bases and V by 5 bases; bases with no gene match: 5. CDR3 length: 16 residues.

The chain uses TRBV7-6 and TRBJ2-6; a weak D match, TRBD2 (6 bases). V lost 5 bases to trimming and J lost 0 bases, with 20 bases between them. Germline lookup yields CDR1 SGHVS and CDR2 FNYEAQ. The CDR3 sequence is 19 residues long. The CDR3 sequence is CASSPGWREYVSGANVLTF. CDR3 nucleotide sequence: TGTGCCAGCAGCCCCGGGTGGAGGGAGTATGTCTCTGGGGCCAACGTCCTGACTTTC.

V gene TRBV28 combines with J gene TRBJ1-2, with a weak D call TRBD1 (5 bases). Germline V gene data show CDR1 as MDHEN and CDR2 as SYDVKM. This CDR3 is 16 amino acids long. V gave up 3 bases and J gave up 10 bases, with 24 bases separating them. The CDR3 protein is CASSLSGTPSYVAYTF. CDR3 coding DNA: TGTGCCAGCAGTTTGTCCGGGACTCCATCCTATGTGGCCTACACCTTC.

CDR3 in amino acids: CASSLRQGAGELFF. The CDR3 DNA sequence: TGTGCCAGCAGCCTTAGACAGGGAGCCGGGGAGCTGTTTTTT. The rearrangement uses TRBV6-5 and TRBJ2-2; TRBD1 matches at 7 bases. J lost 6 bases, V lost 6 bases, and 7 bases had no gene match. The CDR3 is 14 amino acids. Germline loops: CDR1 MNHEY, CDR2 SVGAGI.

The chain is built from TRBV19 and TRBJ2-3; D uncertain. CDR3 length: 17 residues. The germline V gene has CDR1 LNHDA and CDR2 SQIVND (reference sequence). The germline V and J ends were trimmed by 6 bases and 0 bases, with 19 bases remaining between them. CDR3: CASRTIYGNPSTDTQYF. The DNA of the CDR3 is TGTGCCAGTAGGACCATTTACGGCAATCCTAGCACAGATACGCAGTATTTT.

This clone was picked up a small number of times. The chain is built from TRBV5-1 and TRBJ2-1; TRBD2 agrees at 10 bases. J gave up 11 bases and V 0 bases, and 8 bases lay outside the gene matches. In germline, CDR1 is SGHRS, CDR2 YFSETQ. The CDR3 spans 15 residues. The CDR3 sequence: CASSLEGSGGFKQFF. DNA for the CDR3: TGCGCCAGCAGCTTGGAAGGTAGCGGGGGGTTCAAGCAGTTCTTC. Full variable domain (missing parts from reference TRBV5-1 and TRBJ2-1): KAGVTQTPRYLIKTRGQQVTLSCSPISGHRSVSWYQQTPGQGLQFLFEYFSETQRNKGNFPGRFSGRQFSNSRSEMNVSTLELGDSALYLCASSLEGSGGFKQFFGPGTRLTVL.

This chain uses TRBV5-1 with TRBJ2-1; D could derive from TRBD1 or TRBD2 (5 bases each). V was clipped by 9 bases and J by 2 bases, with 18 bases between them. Germline CDR1 and CDR2: SGHRS and YFSETQ. The CDR3 totals 15 residues. The CDR3 here is CATTPSGLPYNEQFF. The CDR3 coding sequence is TGCGCCACCACCCCCTCGGGGCTCCCCTACAATGAGCAGTTCTTC. Drawing the rest from reference TRBV5-1 and TRBJ2-1, the complete variable domain is KAGVTQTPRYLIKTRGQQVTLSCSPISGHRSVSWYQQTPGQGLQFLFEYFSETQRNKGNFPGRFSGRQFSNSRSEMNVSTLELGDSALYLCATTPSGLPYNEQFFGPGTRLTVL.

This clone was counted a few times. V usage is TRBV3-1 (or the pseudogene TRBV3-2) and J usage is TRBJ2-2; either TRBD1 or TRBD2 may supply D (5 bases each). Trimming removed 4 bases at V and 4 bases at J, with 13 bases between. The CDR3 totals 15 residues. The germline CDR1 and CDR2 sequences are LGHDT and YNNKEL (reference sequence). CDR3 residues: CASSLGPHVTGELFF. The CDR3 DNA sequence: TGTGCCAGCAGCCTGGGACCGCATGTCACCGGGGAGCTGTTTTTT.

The V call is TRBV2, the J call TRBJ2-5, with 12 bases identical to TRBD1. Germline assignment: CDR1 SNHLY and CDR2 FYNNEI. The CDR3 extends over 14 amino acids. Trimming took 5 bases from V and 4 from J; bases not matched to a gene: 2. CDR3 DNA sequence: TGTGCCAGCAGTTGGGACAGGGGGCCAGAGACCCAGTACTTC. Protein sequence: CASSWDRGPETQYF. The entire variable domain, with the rest obtained from reference TRBV2 and TRBJ2-5, is as follows: EPEVTQTPSHQVTQMGQEVILRCVPISNHLYFYWYRQILGQKVEFLVSFYNNEISEKSEIFDDQFSVERPDGSNFTLKIRSTKLEDSAMYFCASSWDRGPETQYFGPGTRLLVL.